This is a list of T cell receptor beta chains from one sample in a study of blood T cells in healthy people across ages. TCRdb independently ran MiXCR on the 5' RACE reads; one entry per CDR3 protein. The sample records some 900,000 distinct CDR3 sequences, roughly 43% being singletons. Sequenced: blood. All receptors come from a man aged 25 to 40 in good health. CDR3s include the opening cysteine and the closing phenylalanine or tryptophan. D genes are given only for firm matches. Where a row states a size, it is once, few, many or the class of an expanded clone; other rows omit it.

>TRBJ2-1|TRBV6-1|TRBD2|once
CAGRRELAGIRAYNEQFF
TGTGCTGGCAGGAGAGAGTTAGCGGGGATTAGAGCCTACAATGAGCAGTTCTTC
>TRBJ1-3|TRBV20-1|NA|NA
CSAFPVSGNTIYF
TGCAGTGCTTTCCCAGTCTCTGGAAACACCATATATTTT
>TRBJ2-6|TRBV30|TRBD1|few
CAWRNRDRISGANVLTF
TGTGCCTGGAGGAACCGGGACAGGATCTCTGGGGCCAACGTCCTGACTTTC
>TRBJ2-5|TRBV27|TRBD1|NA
CASSPSTGLNEQYF
TGTGCCAGCAGTCCCTCGACAGGGCTGAATGAGCAGTACTTC
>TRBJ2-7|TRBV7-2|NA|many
CASSLPGVYEQYF
TGTGCCAGCAGTTTACCAGGGGTGTACGAGCAGTACTTC
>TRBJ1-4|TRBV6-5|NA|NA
CASSYSGSATEKLFF
TGTGCCAGCAGTTACTCCGGGTCGGCGACTGAAAAACTGTTTTTT
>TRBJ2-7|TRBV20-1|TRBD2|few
CSAPRGGAIYEQYF
TGCAGTGCCCCCCGCGGGGGGGCCATTTACGAGCAGTACTTC
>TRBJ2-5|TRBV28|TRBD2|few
CASSTSGAQETQYF
TGTGCCAGCAGTACTAGCGGGGCCCAAGAGACCCAGTACTTC
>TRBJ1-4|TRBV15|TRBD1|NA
CATSRDTGQGQWKLFF
TGTGCCACCAGCAGAGATACCGGACAGGGGCAGTGGAAACTGTTTTTT
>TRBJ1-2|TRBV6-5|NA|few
CASRLSRGTSGYTF
TGTGCCAGCAGGCTCTCGCGGGGGACCAGTGGCTACACCTTC
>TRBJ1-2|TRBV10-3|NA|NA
CAISEPMGRAANYGYTF
TGTGCCATCAGTGAGCCTATGGGCAGGGCAGCTAACTATGGCTACACCTTC
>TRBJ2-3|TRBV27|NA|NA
CASEGDTDTQYF
TGTGCCAGCGAAGGAGACACAGATACGCAGTATTTT
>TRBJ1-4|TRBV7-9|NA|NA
CASSLGVSANEKLFF
TGTGCCAGCAGCTTAGGGGTTTCGGCTAATGAAAAACTGTTTTTT
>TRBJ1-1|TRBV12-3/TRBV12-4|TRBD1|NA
CASRSITGGTEAFF
TGTGCCAGCAGGTCGATCACAGGGGGCACTGAAGCTTTCTTT
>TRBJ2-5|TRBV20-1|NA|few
CSAWGRNGKTQYF
TGCAGTGCTTGGGGCCGCAACGGGAAGACCCAGTACTTC
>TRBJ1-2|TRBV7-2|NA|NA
CASSIRGGYTF
TGTGCCAGCAGCATCCGGGGGGGCTACACCTTC
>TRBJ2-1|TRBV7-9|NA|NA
CASSNPHEQFF
TGTGCCAGCAGCAACCCCCATGAGCAGTTCTTC
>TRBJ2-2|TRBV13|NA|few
CASSFSGRGNTGELFF
TGTGCCAGCAGTTTCTCGGGCCGGGGGAACACCGGGGAGCTGTTTTTT
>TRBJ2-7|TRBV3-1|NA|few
CASSQDMGHEQYF
TGTGCCAGCAGCCAAGATATGGGCCACGAGCAGTACTTC
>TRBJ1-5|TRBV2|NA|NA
CATNSRTNQPQHF
TGTGCCACAAACTCACGAACCAATCAGCCCCAGCATTTT
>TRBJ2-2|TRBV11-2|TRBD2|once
CASSLLLAGENTGELFF
TGTGCCAGCAGCTTACTCCTAGCGGGGGAGAACACCGGGGAGCTGTTTTTT
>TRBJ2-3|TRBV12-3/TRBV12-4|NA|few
CASSRPGAPPDTQYF
TGTGCCAGCAGTCGACCGGGGGCTCCCCCAGATACGCAGTATTTT
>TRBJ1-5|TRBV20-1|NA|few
CSATSSSQPQHF
TGCAGTGCTACCTCGTCCAGCCAGCCCCAGCATTTT
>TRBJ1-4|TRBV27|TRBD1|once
CASSTHRGSFEKLFF
TGTGCCAGCAGTACCCACAGGGGAAGTTTTGAAAAACTGTTTTTT
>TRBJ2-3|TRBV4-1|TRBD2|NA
CASSQVVAGALTDTQYF
TGCGCCAGCAGCCAAGTGGTAGCGGGGGCCCTCACAGATACGCAGTATTTT
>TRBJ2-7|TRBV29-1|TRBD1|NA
CSTPCQGDIYEQYF
TGCAGCACTCCCTGTCAGGGGGATATCTACGAGCAGTACTTC
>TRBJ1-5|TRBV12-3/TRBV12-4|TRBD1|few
CASSQQGSYQPQHF
TGTGCCAGCAGTCAACAGGGGAGTTATCAGCCCCAGCATTTT
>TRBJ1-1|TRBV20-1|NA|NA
CSVMDGDSPNTEAFF
TGCAGTGTTATGGACGGAGACTCACCGAACACTGAAGCTTTCTTT